This T cell receptor (beta chain) was captured by sequencing in a study of human T cells and chemical hapten exposure. Findings and caveats of the study: Significantly more large CDR3 similarity clusters were formed by expanded TCRs than by controls.

Germline V gene lookup returns CDR1 KGHSH and CDR2 LQKENI. CDR3 length equals 14 residues. With 2 bases removed from V and 1 base from J, the gap between germline ends came to 8 bases. TCRdb itself ran the RACE reads through MiXCR, one entry per CDR3 protein. The data contain approximately 80,000 distinct CDR3 sequences, about 10% of them seen just once; the ten biggest clones take up approximately 5%. This sample's time point: patch test 2, 6 weeks after DPC sensitization. Treatment here: therapeutic diphenylcyclopropenone sensitization with weekly scalp DPC. The table lists this clonotype with many counts. Its antigen is as yet unknown.

The rearrangement joins TRBV18 to TRBJ1-1; D unclear. The clonotype was recovered from a woman aged 45-65 years with alopecia areata. Some clones in this sample may be carry-over from other donors' samples. Sequenced here: whole blood, sampled in connection with sensitization to the hapten diphenylcyclopropenone (DPC). This chain's CDR3 is CASSPRTENTEAFF. The CDR3 coding sequence is TGTGCCAGCTCACCAAGGACGGAGAACACTGAAGCTTTCTTT.